The clone carrying this T cell receptor (beta chain) has only one observation. Its specificity is unknown. Other DNA sequences in the same sample also yield this CDR3. Using immunoSEQ multiplex PCR, the repertoire was profiled, and TCRdb retains in-frame clones only, with some absent. The sample holds 55,000 to 60,000 clones, around 85% seen once. J was trimmed by 7 bases and V by 6 bases; bases with no gene match: 6. The length of the CDR3 is 14 residues. Germline CDR1 reads MNHEY; CDR2 reads SVGEGT. This sample is part of a study of T cell responses to AZD1222 COVID-19 vaccine. General study findings and limits: Baseline seropositivity characterized only a handful of AZD1222 recipients. Donors skewed white British and female; clonal diversity was possibly underestimated.

This TCR derives from an adult in good health. The chain has TRBV6-2 or TRBV6-3 and TRBJ1-5; 10 bases are a match to TRBD1. The sequencing here drew on peripheral blood, taken on day 0 of MenACWY control vaccination. The CDR3 DNA reads TGTGCCAGCAGCCCGGACAGGGGGAGGCAGCCCCAGCATTTT. As protein: CASSPDRGRQPQHF.